This T cell receptor (beta chain) was profiled in a study of blood T cells in healthy people across ages. Points from the study as a whole: Both naive CD4+ cell counts and diversity were greater in long-lived donors than in aged donors. Donor CMV status, an unknown factor, possibly confounded changes in expanded clonotypes. Naive T cell percentage strongly correlated with TCR beta diversity.

This clonotype was detected ten times or more. The target antigen is unknown. Germline loops: CDR1 SEHNR, CDR2 FQNEAQ (reference sequence). The germline V and J ends were trimmed by 1 base and 2 bases, with 4 bases remaining between them. The CDR3 spans 13 residues. The authors ran a second PCR of about 6 to 11 cycles using a sample-barcoded 5' primer and a J-beta primer mix. From the 5' RACE reads, TCRdb called clonotypes with MiXCR, one entry per CDR3 protein. The sample has 1.6 million or so distinct CDR3 sequences; about 31% are singletons. Healthy individuals of Caucasian origin from Russia, aged about 6 to 100, served as donors.

The genes are TRBV7-9 and TRBJ2-3; D is unclear. This clonotype originated in a woman between 25 and 40 years old in good health. The specimen was blood. Here the CDR3 DNA reads TGTGCCAGCAGCTTAGTCCCCACAGATACGCAGTATTTT. Translating it yields CASSLVPTDTQYF.